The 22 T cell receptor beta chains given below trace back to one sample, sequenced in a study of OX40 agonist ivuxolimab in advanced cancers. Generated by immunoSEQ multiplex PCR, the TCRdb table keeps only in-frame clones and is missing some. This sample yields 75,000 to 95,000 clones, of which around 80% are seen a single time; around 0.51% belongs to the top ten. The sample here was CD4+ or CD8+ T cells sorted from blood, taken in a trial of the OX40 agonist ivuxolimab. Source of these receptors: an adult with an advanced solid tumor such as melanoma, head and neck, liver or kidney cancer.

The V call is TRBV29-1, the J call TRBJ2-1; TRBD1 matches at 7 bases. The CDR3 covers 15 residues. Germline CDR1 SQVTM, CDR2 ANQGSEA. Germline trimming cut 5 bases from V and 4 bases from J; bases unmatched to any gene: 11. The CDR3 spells CSVSPRGGLYNEQFF. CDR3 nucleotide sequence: TGCAGCGTTTCCCCCCGAGGGGGCTTATACAATGAGCAGTTCTTC.

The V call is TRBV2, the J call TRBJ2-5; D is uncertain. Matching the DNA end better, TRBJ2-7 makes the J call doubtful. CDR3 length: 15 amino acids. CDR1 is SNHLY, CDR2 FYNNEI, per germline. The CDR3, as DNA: TGTGCCAGCAGTATAGAAAAGGGTGGATCCTACGAGCAGTACTTC. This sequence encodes CASSIEKGGSYEQYF.

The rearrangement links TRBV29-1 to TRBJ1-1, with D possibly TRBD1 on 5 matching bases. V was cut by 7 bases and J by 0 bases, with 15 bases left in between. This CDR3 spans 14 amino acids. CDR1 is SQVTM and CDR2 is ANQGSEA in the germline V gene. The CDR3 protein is CSATMDNMNTEAFF. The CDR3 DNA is TGCAGCGCCACGATGGACAACATGAACACTGAAGCTTTCTTT.

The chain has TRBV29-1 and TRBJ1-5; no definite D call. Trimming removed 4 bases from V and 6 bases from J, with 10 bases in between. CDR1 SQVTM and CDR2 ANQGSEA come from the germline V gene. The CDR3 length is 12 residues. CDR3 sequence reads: CSVGYAGQPQHF. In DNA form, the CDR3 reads TGCAGCGTTGGTTATGCTGGTCAGCCCCAGCATTTT. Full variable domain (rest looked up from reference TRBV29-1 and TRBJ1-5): SAVISQKPSRDICQRGTSLTIQCQVDSQVTMMFWYRQQPGQSLTLIATANQGSEATYESGFVIDKFPISRPNLTFSTLTVSNMSPEDSSIYLCSVGYAGQPQHFGDGTRLSIL.

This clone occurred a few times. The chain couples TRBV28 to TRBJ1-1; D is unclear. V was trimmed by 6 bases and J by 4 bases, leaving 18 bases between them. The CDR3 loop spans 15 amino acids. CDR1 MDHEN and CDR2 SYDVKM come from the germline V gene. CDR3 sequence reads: CASRPDVLQRTEAFF. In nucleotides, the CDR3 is TGTGCCAGCAGGCCGGACGTCCTCCAGCGCACTGAAGCTTTCTTT.

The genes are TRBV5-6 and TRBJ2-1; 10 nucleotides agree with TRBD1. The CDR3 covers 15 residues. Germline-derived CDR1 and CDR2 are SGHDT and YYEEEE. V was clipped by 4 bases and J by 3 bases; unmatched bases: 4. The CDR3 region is CASSPDRGIYNEQFF. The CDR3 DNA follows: TGTGCCAGCAGCCCGGACAGGGGGATCTACAATGAGCAGTTCTTC.

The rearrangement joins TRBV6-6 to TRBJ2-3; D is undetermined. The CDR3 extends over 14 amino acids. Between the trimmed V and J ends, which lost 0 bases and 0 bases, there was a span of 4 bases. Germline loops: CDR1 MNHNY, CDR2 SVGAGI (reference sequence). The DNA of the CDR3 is TGTGCCAGCAGTTACTCCCCTAGCACAGATACGCAGTATTTT. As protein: CASSYSPSTDTQYF.

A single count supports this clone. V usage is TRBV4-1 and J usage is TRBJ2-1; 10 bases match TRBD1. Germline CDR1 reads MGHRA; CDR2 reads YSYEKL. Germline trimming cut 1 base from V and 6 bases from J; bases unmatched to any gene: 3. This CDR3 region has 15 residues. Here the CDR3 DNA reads TGCGCCAGCAGCCAAGGACAGGGGGCATTCAATGAGCAGTTCTTC. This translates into CASSQGQGAFNEQFF.

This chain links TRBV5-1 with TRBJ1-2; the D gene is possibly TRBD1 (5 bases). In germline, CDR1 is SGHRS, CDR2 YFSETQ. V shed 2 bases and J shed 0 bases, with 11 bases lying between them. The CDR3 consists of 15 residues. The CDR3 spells CASSLDWGANYGYTF. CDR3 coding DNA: TGCGCCAGCAGCTTAGACTGGGGGGCTAACTATGGCTACACCTTC.

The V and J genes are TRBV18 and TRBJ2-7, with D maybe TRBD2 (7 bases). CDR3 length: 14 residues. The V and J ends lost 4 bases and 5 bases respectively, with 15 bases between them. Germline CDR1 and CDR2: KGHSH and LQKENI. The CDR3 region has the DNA TGTGCCAGCTCACGACAGAAGGGGGGGGACGAGCAGTACTTC. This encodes CASSRQKGGDEQYF.

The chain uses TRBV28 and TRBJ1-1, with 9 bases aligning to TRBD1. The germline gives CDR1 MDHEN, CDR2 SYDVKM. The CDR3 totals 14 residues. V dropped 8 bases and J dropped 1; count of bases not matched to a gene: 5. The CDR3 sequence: CASLPGQGNTEAFF. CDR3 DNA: TGTGCCAGCTTACCGGGACAGGGGAACACTGAAGCTTTCTTT.

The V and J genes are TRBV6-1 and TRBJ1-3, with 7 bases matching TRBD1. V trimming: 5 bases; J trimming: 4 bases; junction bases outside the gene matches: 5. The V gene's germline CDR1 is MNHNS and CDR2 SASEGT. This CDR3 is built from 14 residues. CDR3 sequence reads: CASSSRQGGNTIYF. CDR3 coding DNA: TGTGCCAGCAGTTCTAGACAGGGCGGAAACACCATATATTTT.

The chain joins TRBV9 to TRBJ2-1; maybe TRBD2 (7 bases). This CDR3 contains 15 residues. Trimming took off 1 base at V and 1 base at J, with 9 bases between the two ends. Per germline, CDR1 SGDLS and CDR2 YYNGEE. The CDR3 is CASSVSGTSYNEQFF. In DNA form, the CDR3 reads TGTGCCAGCAGCGTAAGCGGGACATCCTACAATGAGCAGTTCTTC.

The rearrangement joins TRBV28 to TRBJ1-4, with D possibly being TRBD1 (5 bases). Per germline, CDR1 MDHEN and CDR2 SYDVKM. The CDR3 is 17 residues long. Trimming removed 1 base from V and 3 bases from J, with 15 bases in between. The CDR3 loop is CASSLLGLGAANEKLFF. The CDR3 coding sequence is TGTGCCAGCAGTTTATTAGGTCTAGGGGCGGCTAATGAAAAACTGTTTTTT.

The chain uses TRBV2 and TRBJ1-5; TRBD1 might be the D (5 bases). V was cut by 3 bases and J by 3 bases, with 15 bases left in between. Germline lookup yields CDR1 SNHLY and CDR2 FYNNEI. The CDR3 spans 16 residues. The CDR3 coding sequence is TGTGCCAGCAGTGATTCAACCGGGGCCTACAATCAGCCCCAGCATTTT. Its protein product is CASSDSTGAYNQPQHF.

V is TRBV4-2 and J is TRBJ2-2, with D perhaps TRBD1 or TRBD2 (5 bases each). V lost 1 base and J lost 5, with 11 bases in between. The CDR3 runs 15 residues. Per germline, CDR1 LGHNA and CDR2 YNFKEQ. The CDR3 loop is CASSQGGARTGELFF. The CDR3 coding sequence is TGTGCCAGCAGCCAAGGAGGGGCGAGGACCGGGGAGCTGTTTTTT.

The chain's CDR3 is CASSQDFRGRAEYRTGELFF. The CDR3 bases are TGCGCCAGCAGCCAAGATTTTCGGGGCAGGGCAGAATATCGCACCGGGGAGCTGTTTTTT. J is TRBJ2-2 and V is TRBV4-1, with D perhaps matching TRBD1 or TRBD2 (5 bases each). CDR1 and CDR2 from the germline V gene are MGHRA and YSYEKL. V was shortened by 0 bases and J by 4 bases, with 24 bases between the two germline ends. The CDR3 spans 20 residues.

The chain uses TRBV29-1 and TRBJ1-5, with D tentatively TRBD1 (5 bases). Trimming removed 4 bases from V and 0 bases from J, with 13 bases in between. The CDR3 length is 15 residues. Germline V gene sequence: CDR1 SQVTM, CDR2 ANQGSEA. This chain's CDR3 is CSVVDSSYSNQPQHF. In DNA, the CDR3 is TGCAGCGTTGTCGACAGCTCATATAGCAATCAGCCCCAGCATTTT. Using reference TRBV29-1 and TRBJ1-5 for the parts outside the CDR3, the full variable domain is SAVISQKPSRDICQRGTSLTIQCQVDSQVTMMFWYRQQPGQSLTLIATANQGSEATYESGFVIDKFPISRPNLTFSTLTVSNMSPEDSSIYLCSVVDSSYSNQPQHFGDGTRLSIL.

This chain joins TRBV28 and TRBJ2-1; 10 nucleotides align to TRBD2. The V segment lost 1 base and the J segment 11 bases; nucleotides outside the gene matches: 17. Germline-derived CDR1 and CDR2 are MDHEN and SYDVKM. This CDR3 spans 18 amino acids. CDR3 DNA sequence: TGTGCCAGCAGTTTATCGGGGTTAGGACTAGCGGCTCCCTCTCAGCAGTTCTTC. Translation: CASSLSGLGLAAPSQQFF.

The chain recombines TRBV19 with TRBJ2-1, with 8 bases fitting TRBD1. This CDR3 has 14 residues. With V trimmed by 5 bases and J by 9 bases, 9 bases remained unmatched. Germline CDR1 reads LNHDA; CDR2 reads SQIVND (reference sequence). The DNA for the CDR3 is TGTGCCAGTAGTCGACAGGGGATTGGAACTGAGCAGTTCTTC. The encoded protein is CASSRQGIGTEQFF.

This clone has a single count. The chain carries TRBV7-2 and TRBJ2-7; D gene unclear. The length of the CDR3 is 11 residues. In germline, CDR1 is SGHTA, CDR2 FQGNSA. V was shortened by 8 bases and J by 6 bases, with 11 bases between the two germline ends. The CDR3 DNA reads TGTGCCAGCGCCTCTGGATTCGAGCAGTACTTC. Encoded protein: CASASGFEQYF.

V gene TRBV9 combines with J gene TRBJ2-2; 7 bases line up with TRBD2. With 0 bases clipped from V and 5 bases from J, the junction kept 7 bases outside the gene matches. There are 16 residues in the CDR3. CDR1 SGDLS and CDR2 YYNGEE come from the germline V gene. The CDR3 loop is CASSVAHLADTGELFF. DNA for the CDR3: TGTGCCAGCAGCGTAGCTCATCTAGCGGATACCGGGGAGCTGTTTTTT.